This T cell receptor (beta chain) was documented in a study of cytomegalovirus exposure and HLA in healthy donors. The CDR3 has 15 amino acids. V lost 1 base to trimming and J lost 8 bases, with 14 bases between them. The germline V gene has CDR1 SNHLY and CDR2 FYNNEI. Using immunoSEQ multiplex PCR, the repertoire was profiled, and TCRdb retains in-frame clones only, with some absent. The repertoire includes about 260,000 clones, roughly 87% of them detected once, and roughly 3% sits in the top ten. Sequencing was done on a sample of PBMCs. This chain joins TRBV2 and TRBJ1-4, with a tentative D call TRBD1 (5 bases). This receptor was identified in a woman aged 25 to 45 in good health and CMV-seronegative. The CDR3 is CASSEGGQGGEKLFF. Here the CDR3 DNA reads TGTGCCAGCAGTGAAGGCGGCCAGGGTGGGGAAAAACTGTTTTTT.